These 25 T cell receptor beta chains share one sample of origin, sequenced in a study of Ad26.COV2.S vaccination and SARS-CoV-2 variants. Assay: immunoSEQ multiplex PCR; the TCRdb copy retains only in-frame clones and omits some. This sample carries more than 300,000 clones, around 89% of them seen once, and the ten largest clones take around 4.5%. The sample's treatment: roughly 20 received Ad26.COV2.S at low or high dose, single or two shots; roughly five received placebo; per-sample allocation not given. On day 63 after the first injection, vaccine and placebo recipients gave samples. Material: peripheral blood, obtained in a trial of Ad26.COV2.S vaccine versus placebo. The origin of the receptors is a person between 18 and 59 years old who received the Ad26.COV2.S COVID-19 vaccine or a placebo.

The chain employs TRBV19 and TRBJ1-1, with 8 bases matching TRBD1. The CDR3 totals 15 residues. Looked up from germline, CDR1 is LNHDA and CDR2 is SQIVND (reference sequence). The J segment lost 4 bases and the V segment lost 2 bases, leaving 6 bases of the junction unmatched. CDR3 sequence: CASSIRQGSSTEAFF. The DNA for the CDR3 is TGTGCCAGTAGTATAAGACAGGGGTCAAGCACTGAAGCTTTCTTT.

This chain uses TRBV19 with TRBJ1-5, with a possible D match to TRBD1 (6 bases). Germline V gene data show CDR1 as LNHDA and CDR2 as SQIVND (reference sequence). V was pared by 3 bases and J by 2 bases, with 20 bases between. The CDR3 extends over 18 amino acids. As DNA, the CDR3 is TGTGCCAGTAGTATGTGGGGTACAGGGCCTTTTGGCAATCAGCCCCAGCATTTT. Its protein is CASSMWGTGPFGNQPQHF.

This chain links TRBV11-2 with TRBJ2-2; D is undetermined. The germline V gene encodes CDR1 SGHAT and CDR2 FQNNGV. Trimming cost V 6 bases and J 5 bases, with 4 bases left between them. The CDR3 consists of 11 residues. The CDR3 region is CASRRTGELFF. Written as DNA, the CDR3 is TGTGCCAGCAGGCGAACCGGGGAGCTGTTTTTT.

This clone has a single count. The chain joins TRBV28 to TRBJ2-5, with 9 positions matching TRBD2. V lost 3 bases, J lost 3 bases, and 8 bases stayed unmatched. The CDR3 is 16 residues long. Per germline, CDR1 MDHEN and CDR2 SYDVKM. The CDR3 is CASSLGGGAYEETQYF. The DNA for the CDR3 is TGTGCCAGCAGTTTGGGCGGGGGGGCCTACGAAGAGACCCAGTACTTC.

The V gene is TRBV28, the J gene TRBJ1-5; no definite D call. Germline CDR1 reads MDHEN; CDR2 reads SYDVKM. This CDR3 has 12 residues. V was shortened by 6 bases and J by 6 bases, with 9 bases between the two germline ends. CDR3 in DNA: TGTGCCAGCAGGCGTTCCCTTCAGCCCCAGCATTTT. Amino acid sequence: CASRRSLQPQHF.

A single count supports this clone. CDR3 protein: CASGGLVPRSGNTIYF. In nucleotides, the CDR3 is TGTGCCAGCGGGGGACTGGTCCCACGCTCTGGAAACACCATATATTTT. The chain uses TRBV28 and TRBJ1-3; perhaps TRBD1 as D (5 bases). Germline CDR1 is MDHEN and CDR2 is SYDVKM. The germline V and J ends were trimmed by 8 bases and 0 bases, with 17 bases remaining between them. This CDR3 is 16 amino acids long.

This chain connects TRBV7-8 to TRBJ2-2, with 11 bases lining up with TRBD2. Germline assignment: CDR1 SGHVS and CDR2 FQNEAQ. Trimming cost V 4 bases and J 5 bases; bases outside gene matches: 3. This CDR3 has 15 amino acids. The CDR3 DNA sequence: TGTGCCAGCAGCTCCTGGACTAGCGGGACCGGGGAGCTGTTTTTT. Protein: CASSSWTSGTGELFF.

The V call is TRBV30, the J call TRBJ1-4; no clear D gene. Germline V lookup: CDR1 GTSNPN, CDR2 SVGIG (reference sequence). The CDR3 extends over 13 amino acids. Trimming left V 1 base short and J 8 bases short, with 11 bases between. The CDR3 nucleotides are TGTGCCTGGAGTGCTTCGGTGGGGGAAAAACTGTTTTTT. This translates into CAWSASVGEKLFF.

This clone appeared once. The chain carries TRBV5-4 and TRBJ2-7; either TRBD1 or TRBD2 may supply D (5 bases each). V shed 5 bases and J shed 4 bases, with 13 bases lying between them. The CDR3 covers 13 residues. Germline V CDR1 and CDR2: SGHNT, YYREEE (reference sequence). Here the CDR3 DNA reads TGTGCCAGCAGGGCAGGGAGAGGGTACGAGCAGTACTTC. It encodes CASRAGRGYEQYF.

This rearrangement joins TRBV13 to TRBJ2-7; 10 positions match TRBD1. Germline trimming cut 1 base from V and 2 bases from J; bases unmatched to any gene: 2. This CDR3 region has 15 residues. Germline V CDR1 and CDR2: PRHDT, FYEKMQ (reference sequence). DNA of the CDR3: TGTGCCAGCAGCTTAGCAGGGACAGGGGCCTACGAGCAGTACTTC. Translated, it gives CASSLAGTGAYEQYF.

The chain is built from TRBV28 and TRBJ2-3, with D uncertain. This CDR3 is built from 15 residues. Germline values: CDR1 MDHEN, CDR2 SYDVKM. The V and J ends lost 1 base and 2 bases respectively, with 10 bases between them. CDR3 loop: CASSLSLSYTDTQYF. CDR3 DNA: TGTGCCAGCAGTTTATCGCTATCCTACACAGATACGCAGTATTTT.

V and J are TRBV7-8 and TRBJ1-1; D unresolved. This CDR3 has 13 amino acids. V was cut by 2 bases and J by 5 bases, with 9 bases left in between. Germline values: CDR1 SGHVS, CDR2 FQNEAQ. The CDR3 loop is CASSLTGGTEAFF. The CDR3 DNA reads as TGTGCCAGCAGCTTAACCGGCGGGACTGAAGCTTTCTTT.

The CDR3 sequence is CASSTQGGSNQPQHF. DNA for the CDR3: TGTGCCAGCAGTACCCAGGGGGGTTCTAATCAGCCCCAGCATTTT. The J gene is TRBJ1-5, the V gene TRBV2, with TRBD1 matching over 7 bases. The CDR3 totals 15 residues. The V gene end was trimmed by 5 bases and the J gene end by 4 bases; junction bases not matched to a gene: 8. Germline assignment: CDR1 SNHLY and CDR2 FYNNEI.

The CDR3 DNA reads as TGTGCCAGCAGCTACTTAGTGACAGGCACCTACAATGAGCAGTTCTTC. Its translation: CASSYLVTGTYNEQFF. The chain is built from TRBV5-5 and TRBJ2-1; tentatively, D is TRBD1 (6 bases). The CDR3 covers 16 residues. Trimming took 3 bases from V and 2 from J, leaving 15 bases between them. Germline V gene sequence: CDR1 SGHKS, CDR2 YYEKEE (reference sequence).

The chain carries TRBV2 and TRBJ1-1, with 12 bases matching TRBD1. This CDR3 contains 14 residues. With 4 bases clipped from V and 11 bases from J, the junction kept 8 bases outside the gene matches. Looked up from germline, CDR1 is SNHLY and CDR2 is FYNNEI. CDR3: CASSAGTGGGVAFF. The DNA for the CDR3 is TGTGCCAGCAGTGCCGGGACAGGGGGCGGTGTGGCTTTCTTT.

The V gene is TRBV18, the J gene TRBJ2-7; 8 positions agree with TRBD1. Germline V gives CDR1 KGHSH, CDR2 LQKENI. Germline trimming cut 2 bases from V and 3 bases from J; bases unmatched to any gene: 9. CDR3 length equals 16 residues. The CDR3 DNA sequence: TGTGCCAGCTCACCAGGCATCCCCGGACAGGGCTACGAGCAGTACTTC. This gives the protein CASSPGIPGQGYEQYF.

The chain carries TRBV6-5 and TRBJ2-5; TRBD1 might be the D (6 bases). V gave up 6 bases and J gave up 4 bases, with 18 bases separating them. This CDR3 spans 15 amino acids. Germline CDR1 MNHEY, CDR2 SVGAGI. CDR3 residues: CASRRSYRDTETQYF. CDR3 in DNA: TGTGCCAGCAGGAGATCATACCGGGACACAGAGACCCAGTACTTC.

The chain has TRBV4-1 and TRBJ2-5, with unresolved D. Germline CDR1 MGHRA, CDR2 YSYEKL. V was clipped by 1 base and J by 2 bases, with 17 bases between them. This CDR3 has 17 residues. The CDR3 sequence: CASSQADLLWGQETQYF. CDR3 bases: TGCGCCAGCAGCCAAGCCGATTTGTTGTGGGGACAAGAGACCCAGTACTTC.

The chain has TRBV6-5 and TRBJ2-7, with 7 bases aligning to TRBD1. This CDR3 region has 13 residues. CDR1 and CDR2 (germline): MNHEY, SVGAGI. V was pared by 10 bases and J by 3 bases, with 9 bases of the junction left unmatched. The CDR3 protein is CATLPTGNYEQYF. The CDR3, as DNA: TGTGCCACCCTCCCGACAGGGAACTACGAGCAGTACTTC.

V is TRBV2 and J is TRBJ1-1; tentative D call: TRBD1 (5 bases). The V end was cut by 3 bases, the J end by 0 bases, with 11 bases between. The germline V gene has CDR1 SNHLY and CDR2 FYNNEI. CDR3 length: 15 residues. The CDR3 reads CASSEGKGMNTEAFF. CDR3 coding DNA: TGTGCCAGCAGTGAGGGTAAGGGGATGAACACTGAAGCTTTCTTT.

As DNA, the CDR3 is TGTGCCAGCAGCGGCCGGACTAGCGGGGTCCGGGAGACCCAGTACTTC. It is translated as CASSGRTSGVRETQYF. The chain uses TRBV5-4 and TRBJ2-5; 12 nucleotides agree with TRBD2. The CDR3 sequence is 16 residues long. The junction had 9 bases not matched to a gene; V was cut back by 4 bases and J by 5 bases. The germline V gene encodes CDR1 SGHNT and CDR2 YYREEE (reference sequence).

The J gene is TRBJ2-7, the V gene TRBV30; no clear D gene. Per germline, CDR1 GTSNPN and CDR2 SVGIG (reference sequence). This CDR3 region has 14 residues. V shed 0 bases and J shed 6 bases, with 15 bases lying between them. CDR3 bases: TGTGCCTGGAGTGTGACGGACGGCGAAGCCGAGCAGTACTTC. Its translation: CAWSVTDGEAEQYF.

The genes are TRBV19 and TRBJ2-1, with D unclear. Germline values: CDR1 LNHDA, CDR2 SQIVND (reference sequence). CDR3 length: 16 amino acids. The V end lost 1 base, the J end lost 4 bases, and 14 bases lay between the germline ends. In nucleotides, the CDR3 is TGTGCCAGTAGTATAGGGGCCGGAACACCTTACAATGAGCAGTTCTTC. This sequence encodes CASSIGAGTPYNEQFF.

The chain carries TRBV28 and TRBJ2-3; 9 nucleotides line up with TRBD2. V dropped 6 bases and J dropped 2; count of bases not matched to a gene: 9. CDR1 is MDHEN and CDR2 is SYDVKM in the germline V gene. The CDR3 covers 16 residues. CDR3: CASRGGTSRFTDTQYF. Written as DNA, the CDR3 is TGTGCCAGCAGAGGGGGGACTAGCCGTTTCACAGATACGCAGTATTTT. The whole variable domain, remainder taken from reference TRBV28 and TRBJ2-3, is DVKVTQSSRYLVKRTGEKVFLECVQDMDHENMFWYRQDPGLGLRLIYFSYDVKMKEKGDIPEGYSVSREKKERFSLILESASTNQTSMYLCASRGGTSRFTDTQYFGPGTRLTVL.

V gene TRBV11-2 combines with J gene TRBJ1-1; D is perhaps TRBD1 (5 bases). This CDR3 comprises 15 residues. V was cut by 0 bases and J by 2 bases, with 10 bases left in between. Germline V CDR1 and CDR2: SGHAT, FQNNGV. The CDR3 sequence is CASSLDPRENTEAFF. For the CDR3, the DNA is TGTGCCAGCAGCTTAGATCCCAGGGAAAACACTGAAGCTTTCTTT.